The 7 T cell receptor beta chains reported below all come from one sample, sequenced in a study of long-term antiretroviral therapy in people with HIV. Runs used v3.0 of the immunoSEQ assay and were done at survey level. Clones were sequenced by immunoSEQ multiplex PCR, and TCRdb holds only the in-frame ones, with some missing. The sample records tens of thousands of clones, about 91% being singletons. This material consisted of unsorted PBMCs, taken 4.4 years after starting antiretroviral therapy. All receptors derive from a woman in her forties or fifties with HIV.

The chain uses TRBV4-1 and TRBJ1-2; 8 bases are a match to TRBD1. CDR3 length equals 17 residues. Germline CDR1 reads MGHRA; CDR2 reads YSYEKL. Losses at the gene ends were 2 bases for V and 4 bases for J; bases not matched to a gene: 12. The DNA for the CDR3 is TGCGCCAGCAGCCAACGCACCACAGGGGGGATAGGCTATGGCTACACCTTC. This sequence encodes CASSQRTTGGIGYGYTF.

This sequence joins TRBV6-1 and TRBJ2-7; maybe TRBD2 (5 bases). The ends were cut back, 11 bases at V and 2 bases at J, with 19 bases in the middle. The germline V gene encodes CDR1 MNHNS and CDR2 SASEGT. CDR3 length equals 14 residues. The CDR3: CAGTVDSTTYEQYF. The CDR3 DNA reads TGTGCCGGCACCGTGGACTCAACTACCTACGAGCAGTACTTC.

This clone came up a few times. This rearrangement joins TRBV2 to TRBJ1-2; possible D gene TRBD1, 6 bases. V was clipped by 6 bases and J by 4 bases, with 12 bases between them. The CDR3 is 13 residues long. Per the germline V gene, CDR1 is SNHLY and CDR2 is FYNNEI. The CDR3 spells CASSLQGGYGYTF. The CDR3 DNA reads as TGTGCCAGCAGCCTACAGGGAGGCTATGGCTACACCTTC.

This chain uses TRBV6-1 with TRBJ2-3; 9 bases are shared with TRBD2. CDR1 is MNHNS, CDR2 SASEGT, per germline. The junction had 6 bases not matched to a gene; V was cut back by 3 bases and J by 5 bases. The CDR3 contains 15 residues. The CDR3 nucleotides are TGTGCCAGCAGTGAGACTAGCGGACGAAGAGATACGCAGTATTTT. Translated, it gives CASSETSGRRDTQYF.

This rearrangement joins TRBV11-2 to TRBJ2-5, with TRBD1 matching over 9 bases. V lost 6 bases to trimming and J lost 0 bases; unmatched junction nucleotides: 8. Per the germline V gene, CDR1 is SGHAT and CDR2 is FQNNGV. The CDR3 has 16 amino acids. DNA of the CDR3: TGTGCCAGCAGAACCGCCGGGACAGGGTACCAAGAGACCCAGTACTTC. It is translated as CASRTAGTGYQETQYF.

The chain combines TRBV5-6 with TRBJ2-2; the D is unclear. The germline V gene encodes CDR1 SGHDT and CDR2 YYEEEE. The V end was cut by 3 bases, the J end by 8 bases, with 14 bases between. The CDR3 length is 14 residues. The CDR3 loop is CASSWGFHGGELFF. The CDR3 DNA reads as TGTGCCAGCAGCTGGGGATTCCATGGTGGGGAGCTGTTTTTT. The full variable domain, completed using reference TRBV5-6 and TRBJ2-2, is DAGVTQSPTHLIKTRGQQVTLRCSPKSGHDTVSWYQQALGQGPQFIFQYYEEEERQRGNFPDRFSGHQFPNYSSELNVNALLLGDSALYLCASSWGFHGGELFFGEGSRLTVL.

The chain recombines TRBV30 with TRBJ1-1; a possible D gene is TRBD1 (6 bases). Germline V gene lookup returns CDR1 GTSNPN and CDR2 SVGIG (reference sequence). The CDR3 spans 15 residues. The V end lost 4 bases, the J end lost 4 bases, and 19 bases lay between the germline ends. CDR3 coding DNA: TGTGCCTGGATCACCAACAGGGTGGAAATCACTGAAGCTTTCTTT. Residues: CAWITNRVEITEAFF.